Shown below are 20 T cell receptor beta chains from a single sample sequenced in a study of T-cell reconstitution after alpha-beta-depleted transplantation in children. As it was prepared, the TCRbeta library received unique molecular identifiers. From the PCR reads, TCRdb called clonotypes with MiXCR, one entry per CDR3 protein. The profile shows just over 200,000 distinct CDR3 sequences, around 9.2% of them singletons. The sample here was PBMCs, mostly from graft donor cells, taken 360 days after TCRalphabeta/CD19-depleted stem cell transplant. The origin of the receptors is a male patient aged 2 to 10 who had a stem cell transplant for acute myeloid leukemia, so the T cells may come from the graft donor.

There are a few counts of this clonotype. This sequence joins TRBV12-3 or TRBV12-4 and TRBJ1-3, with D possibly being TRBD1 (6 bases). Trimming took off 7 bases at V and 0 bases at J, with 16 bases between the two ends. This CDR3 has 16 amino acids. The DNA for the CDR3 is TGTGCCAGCACCATAACCGGGGGCCGCTCTGGAAACACCATATATTTT. Residues: CASTITGGRSGNTIYF.

This clonotype was counted many times. The genes are TRBV12-3 or TRBV12-4 and TRBJ1-1; no firm D call. Trimming cost V 3 bases and J 1 base, with 6 bases left between them. The CDR3 is 13 residues long. The DNA for the CDR3 is TGTGCCAGCAGTTTCCGCTCGAACACTGAAGCTTTCTTT. Translation: CASSFRSNTEAFF.

The sample holds a few counts of this clonotype. The V call is TRBV20-1, the J call TRBJ2-7; TRBD2 matches 7 bases. Germline CDR1 DFQATT, CDR2 SNEGSKA (reference sequence). Germline trimming cut 6 bases from V and 2 bases from J; bases unmatched to any gene: 10. This CDR3 is built from 14 residues. CDR3 in DNA: TGCAGTGCCTCGACGGGCCGGGGGGCCTACGAGCAGTACGTC. Translating gives CSASTGRGAYEQYV.

The chain is built from TRBV5-1 and TRBJ2-2, with 11 nucleotides matching TRBD2. CDR3 length: 15 amino acids. Germline CDR1 and CDR2: SGHRS and YFSETQ. V shed 2 bases and J 6 bases; nucleotides not matched to a gene: 3. This CDR3 reads CASSFLAGGSGELFF. The CDR3 nucleotides read TGCGCCAGCAGCTTTCTAGCGGGGGGATCCGGGGAGCTGTTTTTT.

The J gene is TRBJ2-3, the V gene TRBV29-1; D perhaps matches TRBD1 (5 bases). The CDR3 is 17 amino acids. In germline, CDR1 is SQVTM, CDR2 ANQGSEA. The germline V and J ends were trimmed by 4 bases and 2 bases, with 22 bases remaining between them. The CDR3 DNA sequence: TGCAGCGTTGGAGGTTGCCAGGGAATGGGTGACACAGATACGCAGTATTTT. It specifies CSVGGCQGMGDTDTQYF.

The chain couples TRBV20-1 to TRBJ2-5; D may correspond to TRBD1 or TRBD2 (6 bases each). CDR1 DFQATT and CDR2 SNEGSKA come from the germline V gene (reference sequence). The CDR3 covers 13 residues. V lost 6 bases and J lost 6, with 17 bases in between. CDR3 sequence reads: CSAKMGGNQTQYF. Written as DNA, the CDR3 is TGCAGTGCCAAGATGGGGGGCAATCAGACCCAGTACTTC.

This clonotype has a handful of counts. The CDR3 carries no conserved terminal phenylalanine or tryptophan, so it likely arises from a read error. It is unclear where the CDR3 begins or ends on the DNA, so no DNA is shown, and the CDR3 is as TCRdb lists it. This sequence joins TRBV7-9 and TRBJ1-1; the table's TRBD1 call for D was not verified on the DNA. Germline lookup yields CDR1 SEHNR and CDR2 FQNEAQ (reference sequence). The CDR3 length is 9 residues, termini included. CDR3 sequence: CASSPIGHE.

In its sample, this clonotype was seen many times. This rearrangement joins TRBV10-3 to TRBJ1-5; D is unresolved. Germline V CDR1 and CDR2: ENHRY, SYGVKD. This CDR3 is 15 amino acids long. Trimming left V 3 bases short and J 0 bases short, with 9 bases between. CDR3 nucleotides: TGTGCCATCAGTGACCAGACACATAGCAATCAGCCCCAGCATTTT. Its translation: CAISDQTHSNQPQHF.

The rearrangement joins TRBV7-6 to TRBJ1-2; D gene ambiguous. From germline, CDR1 is SGHVS and CDR2 FNYEAQ. V shed 0 bases and J shed 0 bases, with 14 bases lying between them. The CDR3 length is 17 residues. The CDR3 here is CASSLAPLGRTNYGYTF. CDR3 coding DNA: TGTGCCAGCAGCTTAGCGCCGTTAGGGAGAACTAACTATGGCTACACCTTC.

This clonotype has a count of ten or more. The chain has TRBV5-1 and TRBJ1-5, with no clear D. The CDR3 has 13 residues. Trimming removed 2 bases at V and 4 bases at J, with 7 bases between. Germline-derived CDR1 and CDR2 are SGHRS and YFSETQ. This CDR3 is CASSLGENQPQHF. DNA for the CDR3: TGCGCCAGCAGCTTAGGAGAGAATCAGCCCCAGCATTTT. Based on the CDR3 plus reference TRBV5-1 and TRBJ1-5, the full variable domain is KAGVTQTPRYLIKTRGQQVTLSCSPISGHRSVSWYQQTPGQGLQFLFEYFSETQRNKGNFPGRFSGRQFSNSRSEMNVSTLELGDSALYLCASSLGENQPQHFGDGTRLSIL.

This clonotype was observed many times. The rearrangement uses TRBV10-3 and TRBJ2-7, with unresolved D. Germline V gene lookup returns CDR1 ENHRY and CDR2 SYGVKD. Trimming pared 0 bases from V and 6 bases from J, leaving 12 bases between. CDR3 length: 14 residues. For the CDR3, the DNA is TGTGCCATCAGTGAGTCCAGCCCCGGTTCCGAGCAGTACTTC. Protein sequence: CAISESSPGSEQYF.

This clonotype occurred many times. V is TRBV9 and J is TRBJ2-7; D not certain. CDR3 length: 9 amino acids. In germline, CDR1 is SGDLS, CDR2 YYNGEE. The V end was cut by 7 bases, the J end by 7 bases, with 6 bases between. The DNA for the CDR3 is TGTGCCAGCTGGGGAGAGCAGTACGTC. This codes for CASWGEQYV.

Only a few counts were recorded for this clonotype. CDR3 protein: CSASRNRGLADTQYF. The CDR3 nucleotides are TGCAGTGCTAGCAGGAACAGGGGGCTGGCAGATACGCAGTATTTT. V and J are TRBV20-1 and TRBJ2-3; 9 bases agree with TRBD1. This CDR3 is 15 amino acids long. V lost 3 bases to trimming and J lost 4 bases; unmatched junction nucleotides: 8. Germline CDR1 reads DFQATT; CDR2 reads SNEGSKA (reference sequence).

V usage is TRBV15 and J usage is TRBJ2-2; unclear D gene. CDR1 is LNHNV, CDR2 YYDKDF, per germline (reference sequence). CDR3 length equals 12 residues. Trimming stripped 3 bases from V and 11 bases from J, with 10 bases between. The CDR3 reads CATSRDRAELFF. The CDR3 DNA reads TGTGCCACCAGCAGGGACCGGGCAGAGCTGTTTTTT.

This clonotype was seen only a few times. The chain uses TRBV6-2 or TRBV6-3 and TRBJ2-3; 8 positions agree with TRBD1. The CDR3 runs to 16 residues. The trim removed 0 bases at V and 0 bases at J, leaving 2 bases unmatched. Germline-derived CDR1 and CDR2 are MNHEY and SVGEGT. This CDR3 reads CASSYSRTGSTDTQYF. For the CDR3, the DNA is TGTGCCAGCAGTTACTCCCGGACAGGGAGCACAGATACGCAGTATTTT.

This clonotype appeared a few times. The rearrangement uses TRBV7-2 and TRBJ2-3; TRBD2 matches at 11 bases. Germline V gives CDR1 SGHTA, CDR2 FQGNSA. This CDR3 comprises 15 residues. Trimming cost V 4 bases and J 5 bases; bases outside gene matches: 5. Here the CDR3 reads CASSSLAGGIDTQYF. The DNA for the CDR3 is TGTGCCAGCAGCTCCTTAGCGGGGGGGATAGATACGCAGTATTTT.

This clonotype was seen many times. The genes are TRBV20-1 and TRBJ2-1; 8 nucleotides match TRBD2. The CDR3 has 13 residues. The junction had 3 bases not matched to a gene; V was cut back by 3 bases and J by 5 bases. CDR1 is DFQATT, CDR2 SNEGSKA, per germline (reference sequence). CDR3 DNA sequence: TGCAGTGCTAGGTCGGGAGGGAACAATGAGCAGTTCTTC. Protein: CSARSGGNNEQFF.

This clonotype appeared many times. The chain recombines TRBV5-1 with TRBJ2-3; D assignment may be TRBD1 or TRBD2 (5 bases each). Trimming stripped 0 bases from V and 5 bases from J, with 13 bases between. Germline assignment: CDR1 SGHRS and CDR2 YFSETQ. The CDR3 length is 15 residues. DNA of the CDR3: TGCGCCAGCAGCTTGGTTACAGCAGGGAGAGATACGCAGTATTTT. This sequence encodes CASSLVTAGRDTQYF.

This clonotype came up many times. The rearrangement uses TRBV5-1 and TRBJ1-6; D is uncertain. Germline lookup yields CDR1 SGHRS and CDR2 YFSETQ. This CDR3 has 13 amino acids. With 9 bases removed from V and 6 bases from J, the gap between germline ends came to 13 bases. CDR3 in amino acids: CATAAQFNSPLHF. CDR3 in DNA: TGCGCCACGGCGGCACAGTTTAATTCACCCCTCCACTTT.

This clonotype has a count of ten or more. This chain joins TRBV12-3 or TRBV12-4 and TRBJ1-4; D remains ambiguous. The CDR3 sequence is 14 residues long. V was pared by 6 bases and J by 5 bases, with 13 bases between. CDR3 in DNA: TGTGCCAGCAGAAAAACCCCGGGCAATGAAAAACTGTTTTTT. It yields the protein CASRKTPGNEKLFF.